The clone carrying this T cell receptor (beta chain) showed up many times. Antigen specificity is unknown. The data stem from a study of cytotoxic CD8 clonotypes in ibrutinib-treated CLL. The overall study: Patient counts were about twelve relapsed/refractory, roughly 16 treatment-naive and 17 to 18 IGHV unmutated. Following a median roughly 12 months of treatment, with a range of 6 to 36, response samples were taken.

General observations from the study: Sampling schedules were unmatched across sustained-remission and progressing patients. Public clonotypes (which were uncommon) either contracted or remained stable on treatment.

Germline CDR1 SGHAT, CDR2 FQNNGV. With 5 bases clipped from V and 1 base from J, the junction kept 5 bases outside the gene matches. The CDR3 is 15 residues long. This table comes from immunoSEQ multiplex PCR, and its TCRdb copy is limited to in-frame clones, with some not included. The sample lists some 50,000 clones, roughly three fifths occurring once. The sample here was PBMCs, taken after 24 months of ibrutinib treatment. The sequence derives from a human donor with chronic lymphocytic leukemia. This chain links TRBV11-2 with TRBJ1-5, with 7 bases matching TRBD1. The CDR3 DNA reads as TGTGCCAGCAGCACGACAGGGAACAGCAATCAGCCCCAGCATTTT. Residues: CASSTTGNSNQPQHF.